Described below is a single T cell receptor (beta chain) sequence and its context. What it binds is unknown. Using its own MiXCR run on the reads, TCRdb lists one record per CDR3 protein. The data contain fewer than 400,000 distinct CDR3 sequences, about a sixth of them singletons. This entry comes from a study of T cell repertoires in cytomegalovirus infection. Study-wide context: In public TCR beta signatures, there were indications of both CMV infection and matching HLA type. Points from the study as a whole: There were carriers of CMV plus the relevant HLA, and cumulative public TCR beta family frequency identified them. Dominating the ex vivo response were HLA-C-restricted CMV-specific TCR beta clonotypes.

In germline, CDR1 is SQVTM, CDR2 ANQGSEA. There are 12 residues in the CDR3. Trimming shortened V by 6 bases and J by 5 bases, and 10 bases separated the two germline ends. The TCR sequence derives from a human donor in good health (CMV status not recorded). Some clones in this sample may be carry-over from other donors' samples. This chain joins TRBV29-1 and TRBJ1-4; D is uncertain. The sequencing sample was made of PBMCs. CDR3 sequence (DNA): TGCAGCGTCTGGCAGCAGAATGAAAAACTGTTTTTT. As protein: CSVWQQNEKLFF.